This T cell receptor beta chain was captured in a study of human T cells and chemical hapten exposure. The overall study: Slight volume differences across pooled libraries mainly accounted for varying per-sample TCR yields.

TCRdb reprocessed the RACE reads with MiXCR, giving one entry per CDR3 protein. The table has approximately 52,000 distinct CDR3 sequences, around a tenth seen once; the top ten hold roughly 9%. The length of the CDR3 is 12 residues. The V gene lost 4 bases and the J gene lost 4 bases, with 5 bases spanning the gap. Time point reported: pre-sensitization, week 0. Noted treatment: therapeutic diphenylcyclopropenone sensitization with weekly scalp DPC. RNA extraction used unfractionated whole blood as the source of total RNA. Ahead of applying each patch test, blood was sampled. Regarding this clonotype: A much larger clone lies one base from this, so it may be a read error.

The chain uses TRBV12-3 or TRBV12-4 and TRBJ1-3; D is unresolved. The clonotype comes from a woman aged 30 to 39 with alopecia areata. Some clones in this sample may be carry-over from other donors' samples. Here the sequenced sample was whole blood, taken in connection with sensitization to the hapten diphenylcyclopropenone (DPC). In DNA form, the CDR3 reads TGTGCCAGCAGTTGTGGGGGAAACACCATATATTTT. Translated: CASSCGGNTIYF.